This record concerns one T cell receptor beta chain sequence. What it binds is not known. The method was immunoSEQ multiplex PCR; TCRdb's version includes in-frame clones alone and lacks a portion of them. The sample holds about 120,000 clones; 85% to 90% are singletons and the top ten take more than 5%. The sample comes from a study of cytomegalovirus exposure and HLA in healthy donors. Study context: A subsequent analysis reported that the 120 or so validation repertoires were produced on the same platform that had also been used for the roughly 670 first-cohort repertoires.

Study-wide findings and caveats: In the 120 validation repertoires, under 95% of cluster scores exceeded 0, per a later analysis. In vitro, a few CMV-associated chains proved specific for CMV antigens.

Trimming took off 5 bases at V and 3 bases at J, with 5 bases between the two ends. This CDR3 is 11 amino acids long. Germline V gives CDR1 SEHNR, CDR2 FQNEAQ (reference sequence). The V and J genes are TRBV7-9 and TRBJ2-7, with D possibly being TRBD2 (5 bases). The receptor was derived from a woman younger than 30 in good health and CMV-seropositive. What was sequenced was PBMCs. The CDR3 DNA is TGTGCCAGCAGCGGACTCTACGAGCAGTACTTC. Its protein is CASSGLYEQYF.